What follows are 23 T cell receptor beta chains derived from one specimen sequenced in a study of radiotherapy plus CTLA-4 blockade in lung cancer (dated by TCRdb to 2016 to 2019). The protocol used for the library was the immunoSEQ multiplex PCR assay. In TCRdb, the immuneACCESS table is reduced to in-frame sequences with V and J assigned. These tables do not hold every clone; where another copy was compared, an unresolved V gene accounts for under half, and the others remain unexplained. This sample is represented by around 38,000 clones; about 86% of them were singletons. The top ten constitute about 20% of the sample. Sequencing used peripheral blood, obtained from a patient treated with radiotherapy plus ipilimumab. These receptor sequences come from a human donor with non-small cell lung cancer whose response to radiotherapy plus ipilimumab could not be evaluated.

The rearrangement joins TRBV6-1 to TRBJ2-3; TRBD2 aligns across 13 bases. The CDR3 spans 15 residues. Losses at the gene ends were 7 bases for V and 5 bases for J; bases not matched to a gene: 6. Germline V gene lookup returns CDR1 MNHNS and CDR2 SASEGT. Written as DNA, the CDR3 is TGTGCCAGCACTACTAGCGGGGGGGCCGGAGATACGCAGTATTTT. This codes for CASTTSGGAGDTQYF.

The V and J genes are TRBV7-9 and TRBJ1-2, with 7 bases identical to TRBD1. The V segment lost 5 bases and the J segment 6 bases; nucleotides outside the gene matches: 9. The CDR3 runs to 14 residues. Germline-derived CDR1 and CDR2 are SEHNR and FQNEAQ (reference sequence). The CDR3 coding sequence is TGTGCCAGCAGCCTCGGATACGGACAGGATGGCTACACCTTC. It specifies CASSLGYGQDGYTF.

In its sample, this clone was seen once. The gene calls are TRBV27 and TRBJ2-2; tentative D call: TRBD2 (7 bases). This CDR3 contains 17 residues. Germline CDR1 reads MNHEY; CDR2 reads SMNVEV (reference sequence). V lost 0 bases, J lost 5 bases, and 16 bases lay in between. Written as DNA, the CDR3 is TGTGCCAGCAGTTTATCGAAGGGGGGGCTAAGGACCGGGGAGCTGTTTTTT. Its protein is CASSLSKGGLRTGELFF.

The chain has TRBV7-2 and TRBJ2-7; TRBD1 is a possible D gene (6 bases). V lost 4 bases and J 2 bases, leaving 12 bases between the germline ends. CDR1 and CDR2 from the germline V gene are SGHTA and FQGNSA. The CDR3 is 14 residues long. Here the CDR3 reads CASSYTGNPYEQYF. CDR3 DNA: TGTGCCAGCAGCTATACAGGGAACCCCTACGAGCAGTACTTC.

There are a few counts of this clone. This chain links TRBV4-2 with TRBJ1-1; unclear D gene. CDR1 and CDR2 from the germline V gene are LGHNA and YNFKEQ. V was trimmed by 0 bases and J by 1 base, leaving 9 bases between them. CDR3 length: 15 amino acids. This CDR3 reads CASSQEVGGNTEAFF. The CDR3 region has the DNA TGTGCCAGCAGCCAAGAGGTTGGAGGGAACACTGAAGCTTTCTTT.

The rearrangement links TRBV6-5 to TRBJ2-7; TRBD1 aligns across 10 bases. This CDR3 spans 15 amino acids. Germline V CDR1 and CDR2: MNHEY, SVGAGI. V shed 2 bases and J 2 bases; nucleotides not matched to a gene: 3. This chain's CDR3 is CASSYGTGDTYEQYF. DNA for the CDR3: TGTGCCAGCAGTTACGGGACAGGGGACACCTACGAGCAGTACTTC.

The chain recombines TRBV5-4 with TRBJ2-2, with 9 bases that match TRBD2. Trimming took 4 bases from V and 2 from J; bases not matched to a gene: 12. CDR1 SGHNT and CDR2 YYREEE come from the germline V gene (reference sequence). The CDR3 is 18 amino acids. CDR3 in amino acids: CASSPSRGGGPNTGELFF. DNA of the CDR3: TGTGCCAGCAGCCCATCTCGCGGGGGGGGCCCAAACACCGGGGAGCTGTTTTTT.

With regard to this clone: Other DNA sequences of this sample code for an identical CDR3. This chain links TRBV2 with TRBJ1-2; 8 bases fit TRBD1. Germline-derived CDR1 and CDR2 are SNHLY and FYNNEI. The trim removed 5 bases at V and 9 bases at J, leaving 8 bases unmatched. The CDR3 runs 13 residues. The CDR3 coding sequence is TGTGCCAGCAGTCCTCGACAGGGGTCGAGCTACACCTTC. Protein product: CASSPRQGSSYTF.

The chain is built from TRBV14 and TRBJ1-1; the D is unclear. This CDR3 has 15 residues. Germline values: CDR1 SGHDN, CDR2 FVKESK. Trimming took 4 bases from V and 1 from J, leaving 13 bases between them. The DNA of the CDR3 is TGTGCCAGCAGCCGTTTGGGCGGAGGGAACACTGAAGCTTTCTTT. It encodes CASSRLGGGNTEAFF.

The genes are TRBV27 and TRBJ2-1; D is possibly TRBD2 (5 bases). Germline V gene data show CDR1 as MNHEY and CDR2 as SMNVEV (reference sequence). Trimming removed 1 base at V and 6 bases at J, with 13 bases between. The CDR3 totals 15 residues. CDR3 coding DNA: TGTGCCAGCAGTTTATTCAGTCAGCGGCTCAATGAGCAGTTCTTC. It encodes CASSLFSQRLNEQFF.

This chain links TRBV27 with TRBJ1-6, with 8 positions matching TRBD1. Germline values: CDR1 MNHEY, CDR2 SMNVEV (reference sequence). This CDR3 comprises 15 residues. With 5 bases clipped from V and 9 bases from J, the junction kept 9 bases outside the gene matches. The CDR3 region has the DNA TGTGCCAGCAGTGGACAGGGAACCGTACGTTCACCCCTCCACTTT. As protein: CASSGQGTVRSPLHF.

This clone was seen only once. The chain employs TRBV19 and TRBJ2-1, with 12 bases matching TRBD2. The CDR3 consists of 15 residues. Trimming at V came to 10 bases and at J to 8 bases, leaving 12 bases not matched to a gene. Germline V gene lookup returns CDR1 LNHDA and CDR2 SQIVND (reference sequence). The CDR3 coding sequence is TGTGCCACGAGAGTAGCTAGCGGGGGGGTGGATGAGCAGTTCTTC. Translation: CATRVASGGVDEQFF. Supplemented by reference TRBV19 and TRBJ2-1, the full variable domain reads DGGITQSPKYLFRKEGQNVTLSCEQNLNHDAMYWYRQDPGQGLRLIYYSQIVNDFQKGDIAEGYSVSREKKESFPLTVTSAQKNPTAFYLCATRVASGGVDEQFFGPGTRLTVL.

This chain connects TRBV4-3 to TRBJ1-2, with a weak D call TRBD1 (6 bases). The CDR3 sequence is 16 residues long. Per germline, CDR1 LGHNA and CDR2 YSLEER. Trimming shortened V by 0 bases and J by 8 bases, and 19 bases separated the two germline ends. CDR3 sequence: CASSQDTGRGAKGYTF. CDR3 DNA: TGCGCCAGCAGCCAAGATACCGGTCGGGGGGCGAAGGGCTACACCTTC.

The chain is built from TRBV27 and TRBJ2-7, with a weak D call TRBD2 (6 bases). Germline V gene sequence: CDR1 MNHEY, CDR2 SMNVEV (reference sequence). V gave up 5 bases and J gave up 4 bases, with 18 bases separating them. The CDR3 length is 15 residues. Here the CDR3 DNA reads TGTGCCAGCAGTCCCCTGCGAGGGGAGGCGTACGAGCAGTACTTC. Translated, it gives CASSPLRGEAYEQYF.

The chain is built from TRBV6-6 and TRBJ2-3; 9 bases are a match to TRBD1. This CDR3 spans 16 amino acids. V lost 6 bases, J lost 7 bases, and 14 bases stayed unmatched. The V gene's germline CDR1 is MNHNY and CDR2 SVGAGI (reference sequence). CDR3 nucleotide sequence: TGTGCCAGCAGCGAGACCGGGACAGGGTTTAGGAATACGCAGTATTTT. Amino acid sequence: CASSETGTGFRNTQYF.

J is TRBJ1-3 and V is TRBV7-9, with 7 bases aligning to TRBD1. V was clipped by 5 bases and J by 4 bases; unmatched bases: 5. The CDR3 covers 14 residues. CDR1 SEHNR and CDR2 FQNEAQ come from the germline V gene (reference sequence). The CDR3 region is CASSRQGGGNTIYF. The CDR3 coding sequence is TGTGCCAGCAGCAGACAGGGAGGAGGAAACACCATATATTTT.

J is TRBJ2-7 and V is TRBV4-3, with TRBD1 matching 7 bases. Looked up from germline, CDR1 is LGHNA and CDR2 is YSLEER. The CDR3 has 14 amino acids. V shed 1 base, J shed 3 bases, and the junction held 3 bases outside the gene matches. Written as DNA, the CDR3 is TGCGCCAGCAGCCAAGGGCACAGGGGCTACGAGCAGTACTTC. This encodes CASSQGHRGYEQYF.

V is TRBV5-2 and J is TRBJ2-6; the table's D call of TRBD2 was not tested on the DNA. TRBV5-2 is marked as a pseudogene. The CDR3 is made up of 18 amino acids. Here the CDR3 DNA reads TGTGCCAGCAACGAGGCACGGAGTACACAAAGTCGGGCCAACGTCCTGACTTTC. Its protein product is CASNEARSTQSRANVLTF.

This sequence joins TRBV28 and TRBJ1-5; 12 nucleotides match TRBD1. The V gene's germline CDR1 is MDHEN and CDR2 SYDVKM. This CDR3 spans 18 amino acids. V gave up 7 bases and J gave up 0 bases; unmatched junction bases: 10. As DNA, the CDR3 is TGTGCCAGCACCCGGGGGACAGGGGGCTATGCTAGCAATCAGCCCCAGCATTTT. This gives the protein CASTRGTGGYASNQPQHF.

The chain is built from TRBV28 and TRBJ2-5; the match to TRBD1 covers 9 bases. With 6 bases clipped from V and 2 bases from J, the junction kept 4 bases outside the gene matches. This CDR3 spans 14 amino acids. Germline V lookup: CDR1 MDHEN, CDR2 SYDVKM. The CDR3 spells CASRVTGGQETQYF. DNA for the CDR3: TGTGCCAGCAGGGTGACAGGGGGACAAGAGACCCAGTACTTC.

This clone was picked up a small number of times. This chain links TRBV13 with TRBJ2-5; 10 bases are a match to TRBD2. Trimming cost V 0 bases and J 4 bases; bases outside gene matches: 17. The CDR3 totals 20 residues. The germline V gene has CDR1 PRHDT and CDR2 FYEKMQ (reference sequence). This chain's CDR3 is CASSLGPKRLAGAGRETQYF. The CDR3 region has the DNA TGTGCCAGCAGCTTAGGCCCGAAGAGGCTAGCGGGAGCGGGGCGAGAGACCCAGTACTTC.

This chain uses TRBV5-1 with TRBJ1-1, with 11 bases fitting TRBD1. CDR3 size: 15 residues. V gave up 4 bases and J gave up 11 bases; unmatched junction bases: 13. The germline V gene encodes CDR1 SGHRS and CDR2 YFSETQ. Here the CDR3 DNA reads TGCGCCAGCAGCACCGGACAGGGGGCTTCTCTAGGGGCTTTCTTT. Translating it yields CASSTGQGASLGAFF.

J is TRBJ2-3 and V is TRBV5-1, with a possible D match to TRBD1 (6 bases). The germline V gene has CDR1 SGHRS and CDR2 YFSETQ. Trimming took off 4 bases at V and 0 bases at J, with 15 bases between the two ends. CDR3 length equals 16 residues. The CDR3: CASSPGHTTSTDTQYF. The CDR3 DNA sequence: TGCGCCAGCAGCCCGGGACATACCACTAGCACAGATACGCAGTATTTT.